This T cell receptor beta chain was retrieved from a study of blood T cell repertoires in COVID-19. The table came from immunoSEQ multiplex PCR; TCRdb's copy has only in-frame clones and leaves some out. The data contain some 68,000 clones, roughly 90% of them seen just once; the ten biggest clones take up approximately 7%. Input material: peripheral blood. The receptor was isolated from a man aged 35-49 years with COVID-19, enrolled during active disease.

CDR3 nucleotides: TGTGCCAGCTCCTACTACACAATGGGTGAGCAGTTCTTC. Protein sequence: CASSYYTMGEQFF. The gene calls are TRBV25-1 and TRBJ2-1; D ambiguous. The germline V and J ends were trimmed by 8 bases and 9 bases, with 17 bases remaining between them. The CDR3 consists of 13 residues. Germline V CDR1 and CDR2: MGHDK, SYGVNS.